Listed below are T cell receptor beta chains from one sample, sequenced in a study of T cells after yellow fever vaccination. One entry per CDR3 protein results from TCRdb running MiXCR on the 5' RACE reads. The sample holds about 580,000 distinct CDR3 sequences, roughly 17% seen once. The specimen comprised PBMCs, sampled 5 to 6 days after the first yellow fever vaccination. All receptors come from a man between 18 and 35 years old who received the YFV17D yellow fever vaccine. CDR3s include the opening cysteine and the closing phenylalanine or tryptophan. A D gene is named only where the DNA matches it firmly. Some rows mark clone size as missing; the rest say once, few, many or name a class of expanded clone.

v_gene	d_gene	abundance	j_gene	CDR3nt	CDR3aa
TRBV27	TRBD2	NA	TRBJ2-3	TGTGCCAGCAGTTTTGGGGGTAGCGGGGGAGATACGCAGTATTTT	CASSFGGSGGDTQYF
TRBV7-9	NA	NA	TRBJ1-6	TGTGCCAGCAGCCTCACACTCCCTTCACCCCTCCACTTT	CASSLTLPSPLHF
TRBV6-1	NA	few	TRBJ1-1	TGTGCCAGTTTGATGCTAATTGGACAGTGGAACACTGAAGCTTTCTTT	CASLMLIGQWNTEAFF
TRBV20-1	NA	NA	TRBJ2-5	TGCAGTGCTAGAGATTTCAGGACAGCCCAAGAGACCCAGTACTTC	CSARDFRTAQETQYF
TRBV4-3	NA	NA	TRBJ1-1	TGCGCCAGCAGCCAGTTGCCGATAGGGGAAACTGAAGCTTTCTTT	CASSQLPIGETEAFF
TRBV5-4	NA	many	TRBJ1-3	TGTGCCAGCAGCTTGGACGGAAACACCATATATTTT	CASSLDGNTIYF
TRBV6-2/TRBV6-3	NA	few	TRBJ2-7	TGTGCCAGCAGTTACGTCCTCTTGGAGTCGGGCAACGAGCAGTACTTC	CASSYVLLESGNEQYF
TRBV20-1	TRBD2	NA	TRBJ2-5	TGCAGTGCTAGGATAGCGGGGGGCAAAGAGACCCAGTACTTC	CSARIAGGKETQYF
TRBV18	TRBD2	few	TRBJ2-1	TGTGCCAGCTCACCATCAGCGGGGGATCCCTACAATGAGCAGTTCTTC	CASSPSAGDPYNEQFF
TRBV7-8	NA	NA	TRBJ1-5	TGTGCCAGCACCTCGCTGGACAGAGCCAATCAGCCCCAGCATTTT	CASTSLDRANQPQHF
TRBV2	NA	NA	TRBJ2-2	TGTGCCAGCAGTCGCAGACAGGCTGGGCACACCGGGGAGCTGTTTTTT	CASSRRQAGHTGELFF
TRBV7-9	TRBD1	few	TRBJ2-3	TGTGCCAGCTTCACGGACAGGGGCACAGATACGCAGTATTTT	CASFTDRGTDTQYF
TRBV5-6	TRBD2	NA	TRBJ2-3	TGTGCCAGCAGCCTCAATAGCGGGGCAAGCACAGATACGCAGTATTTT	CASSLNSGASTDTQYF
TRBV12-3/TRBV12-4	NA	few	TRBJ2-2	TGTGCCAGCAGCCGCGGTCCGAGAATGGGGACCGGGGAGCTGTTTTTT	CASSRGPRMGTGELFF
TRBV7-3	TRBD1	NA	TRBJ2-1	TGTGCCAGCAGCTCCCAGGGAGACAGGGGTCATCCATACAATGAGCAGTTCTTC	CASSSQGDRGHPYNEQFF
TRBV10-3	NA	few	TRBJ1-1	TGTGCCATCAGTGAGTCGTCAGGGGACACTGAAGCTTTCTTT	CAISESSGDTEAFF
TRBV7-2	NA	many	TRBJ1-2	TGTGCCAGCAGCTCCGGCCCGGGCAACTATGGCTACACCTTC	CASSSGPGNYGYTF
TRBV15	TRBD1	few	TRBJ2-5	TGTGCCACCCACTCCCGGGACAGGGGTCGTAGAGAGACCCAGTACTTC	CATHSRDRGRRETQYF
TRBV24-1	NA	few	TRBJ2-3	TGTGCCACCAGTGGCCGGGGCACAGATACGCAGTATTTT	CATSGRGTDTQYF
TRBV12-3/TRBV12-4	TRBD1	few	TRBJ2-3	TGTGCCAGCAGTTTGTGGACAGGTGGATCAGATACGCAGTATTTT	CASSLWTGGSDTQYF
TRBV6-6	NA	few	TRBJ2-5	TGTGCCAGCAGCCGGGGAGCCTGGGAGACCCAGTACTTC	CASSRGAWETQYF
TRBV6-6	NA	NA	TRBJ2-5	TGTGCCAGCAGTTACGGCCGGGGGGAGACCCAGTACTTC	CASSYGRGETQYF
TRBV25-1	TRBD2	NA	TRBJ2-3	TGTGCCAGCAGTGATGCTAGCGGGGGGCGCACAGATACGCAGTATTTT	CASSDASGGRTDTQYF
TRBV11-2	TRBD2	NA	TRBJ2-1	TGTGCCAGCGCCTCCGCGGGGGGCTCCTACAATGAGCAGTTCTTC	CASASAGGSYNEQFF
TRBV7-2	NA	few	TRBJ1-5	TGTGCCAGCAGCTTTCCAAGGGCCGCCCAGCATTTT	CASSFPRAAQHF
TRBV6-5	NA	few	TRBJ2-6	TGTGCCAGCAGTTACGCGGCAGCGTCTGGGGCCAACGTCCTGACTTTC	CASSYAAASGANVLTF
TRBV20-1	TRBD1	many	TRBJ2-1	TGCAGTGCTAGAGAGGGACAGCTAGAGCAGTTCTTC	CSAREGQLEQFF
TRBV7-6	TRBD2	many	TRBJ2-3	TGTGCCAGCAGCTTAGCCCCACCGGGGGGATCCATCATAAATACGCAGTATTTT	CASSLAPPGGSIINTQYF